Shown below are 10 T cell receptor beta chains from a single sample sequenced in a study of blood T cell repertoires in COVID-19. Assay used: immunoSEQ multiplex PCR; TCRdb lists only in-frame clones, some missing. The table lists under 250,000 clones, approximately 85% of them singletons. The sample was peripheral blood. The receptor source for this set is a man over 45 with COVID-19, enrolled during active disease.

The rearrangement links TRBV5-4 to TRBJ2-5; D is undetermined. V was cut by 0 bases and J by 4 bases, with 10 bases left in between. Germline V gives CDR1 SGHNT, CDR2 YYREEE (reference sequence). CDR3 size: 14 residues. The CDR3 spells CASSLGGVPETQYF. Here the CDR3 DNA reads TGTGCCAGCAGCTTGGGCGGAGTCCCAGAGACCCAGTACTTC.

The gene calls are TRBV25-1 and TRBJ1-4; the D gene is possibly TRBD1 (6 bases). Germline loops: CDR1 MGHDK, CDR2 SYGVNS. The CDR3 is made up of 16 amino acids. The V and J ends lost 5 bases and 0 bases respectively, with 13 bases between them. The CDR3 sequence is CASSSTGPATNEKLFF. CDR3 nucleotides: TGTGCCAGCAGTTCAACAGGGCCAGCAACTAATGAAAAACTGTTTTTT.

The chain joins TRBV3-1 (or the pseudogene TRBV3-2) to TRBJ2-4, with TRBD2 matching over 13 bases. Trimming removed 1 base from V and 0 bases from J; junction bases left unmatched: 6. The CDR3 has 19 amino acids. CDR1 and CDR2 (germline): LGHDT, YNNKEL (reference sequence). CDR3: CASSQGGLAGRLAKNIQYF. The CDR3 DNA is TGTGCCAGCAGCCAAGGGGGACTAGCGGGGAGACTAGCCAAAAACATTCAGTACTTC.

This clone was detected only a few times. The sample has other DNA sequences that encode this CDR3 too. The gene calls are TRBV10-3 and TRBJ1-5, with D perhaps TRBD1 (6 bases). The V end was cut by 0 bases, the J end by 1 base, with 10 bases between. Per the germline V gene, CDR1 is ENHRY and CDR2 is SYGVKD. The CDR3 has 16 residues. CDR3 sequence: CAISESGQGSNQPQHF. CDR3 coding DNA: TGTGCCATCAGTGAGTCCGGGCAGGGGAGCAATCAGCCCCAGCATTTT.

The rearrangement uses TRBV7-2 and TRBJ1-2; 7 bases match TRBD1. Germline V gives CDR1 SGHTA, CDR2 FQGNSA. J was trimmed by 4 bases and V by 1 base; bases with no gene match: 6. The CDR3 is 15 amino acids. The CDR3 protein is CASSLGQGSFYGYTF. CDR3 DNA sequence: TGTGCCAGCAGCTTAGGACAGGGCTCCTTCTATGGCTACACCTTC.

V is TRBV4-3 and J is TRBJ2-3; 11 bases are shared with TRBD2. The V gene's germline CDR1 is LGHNA and CDR2 YSLEER. V gave up 3 bases and J gave up 1 base; unmatched junction bases: 9. The CDR3 covers 18 residues. CDR3 DNA sequence: TGCGCCAGCAGCCACACTAGCGGGGGAGCCGGGGGCACAGATACGCAGTATTTT. This sequence encodes CASSHTSGGAGGTDTQYF.

This chain connects TRBV12-3 or TRBV12-4 to TRBJ2-7; 7 nucleotides line up with TRBD2. V trimming: 8 bases; J trimming: 0 bases; junction bases outside the gene matches: 4. This CDR3 is built from 13 residues. The CDR3 here is CASLSGVSYEQYF. Written as DNA, the CDR3 is TGTGCCAGCCTCAGCGGGGTCTCCTACGAGCAGTACTTC.

This rearrangement joins TRBV5-1 to TRBJ2-2; 10 positions match TRBD1. Trimming removed 4 bases from V and 3 bases from J; junction bases left unmatched: 3. CDR3 size: 15 residues. The germline V gene encodes CDR1 SGHRS and CDR2 YFSETQ. This CDR3 is CASSQGTGDTGELFF. The CDR3 coding sequence is TGCGCCAGCAGCCAAGGGACAGGGGACACCGGGGAGCTGTTTTTT.

This chain uses TRBV7-2 with TRBJ1-3; D ambiguous. V was clipped by 1 base and J by 2 bases, with 9 bases between them. The CDR3 spans 15 residues. The V gene's germline CDR1 is SGHTA and CDR2 FQGNSA. This CDR3 is CASSLDRRTGNTIYF. CDR3 coding DNA: TGTGCCAGCAGCTTAGATAGGAGAACTGGAAACACCATATATTTT.

The chain joins TRBV3-1 (or the pseudogene TRBV3-2) to TRBJ2-2; 10 bases are shared with TRBD2. Germline CDR1 LGHDT, CDR2 YNNKEL (reference sequence). This CDR3 region has 17 residues. J was trimmed by 5 bases and V by 0 bases; bases with no gene match: 6. The CDR3 coding sequence is TGTGCCAGCAGCCAAGAGGCTAGCGGGGGAATTACCGGGGAGCTGTTTTTT. Translated, it gives CASSQEASGGITGELFF.